This T cell receptor beta chain was obtained from a study of CD8+ T cells in alopecia areata. The sequencing template was cDNA reverse transcribed from extracted RNA. Sequencing was performed with immunoSEQ multiplex PCR; in TCRdb, only in-frame clones are kept and a portion is missing. This table has around 190,000 clones, roughly three fifths appearing once. V was shortened by 0 bases and J by 6 bases, with 22 bases between the two germline ends. There are 18 residues in the CDR3. Germline V gene sequence: CDR1 MGHRA, CDR2 YSYEKL. The treatment here: oral pan-JAK inhibitor, 5-10 mg twice daily. The chain is built from TRBV4-1 and TRBJ2-3; D is possibly TRBD1 or TRBD2 (7 bases each). The specimen was CD4+ T cells sorted from blood, collected at week 4, from a patient treated with tofacitinib. The receptor's source is a human donor with alopecia areata. In DNA form, the CDR3 reads TGCGCCAGCAGCCAAGATGCATCAGGGGGAGGGCCGCTGGATACGCAGTATTTT. Translation: CASSQDASGGGPLDTQYF.